These 5 T cell receptor beta chains were all obtained from the same sample, sequenced in a study of blood T cells in healthy people across ages. Together with a sample-barcoded 5' primer, a J-beta primer mix was included in a second PCR lasting about 6 to 11 cycles. TCRdb re-called the 5' RACE reads through MiXCR, storing one row per CDR3 protein. The repertoire holds approximately 800,000 distinct CDR3 sequences, about 62% seen once, with about 20% in the top ten. Sample: blood. These receptors originate from a man aged 30 to 39 in good health.

This sequence joins TRBV27 and TRBJ2-1, with 11 bases aligning to TRBD1. The CDR3 sequence is 16 residues long. CDR1 and CDR2 from the germline V gene are MNHEY and SMNVEV (reference sequence). V dropped 3 bases and J dropped 6; count of bases not matched to a gene: 7. CDR3: CASSFYRDRGANEQFF. The DNA for the CDR3 is TGTGCCAGCAGTTTTTACCGGGACAGGGGGGCCAATGAGCAGTTCTTC.

V usage is TRBV5-1 and J usage is TRBJ1-4; maybe TRBD1 (6 bases). Germline CDR1 reads SGHRS; CDR2 reads YFSETQ. The CDR3 spans 13 residues. The V end lost 4 bases, the J end lost 14 bases, and 18 bases lay between the germline ends. CDR3 bases: TGCGCCAGCAGCCCCGGGGGACACAGAGGGCTGTTTTTT. It specifies CASSPGGHRGLFF.

This clonotype was counted once. The CDR3 spells CASSVETGDDTQYF. The CDR3 DNA follows: TGTGCCAGCAGCGTAGAGACTGGCGACGATACGCAGTATTTT. The chain combines TRBV9 with TRBJ2-3; no definite D call. The CDR3 runs 14 residues. The germline V gene has CDR1 SGDLS and CDR2 YYNGEE. V was shortened by 0 bases and J by 6 bases, with 11 bases between the two germline ends.

The V gene is TRBV6-2 or TRBV6-3, the J gene TRBJ2-5; maybe TRBD2 (5 bases). Looked up from germline, CDR1 is MNHEY and CDR2 is SVGEGT. There are 14 residues in the CDR3. Trimming removed 4 bases at V and 7 bases at J, with 16 bases between. CDR3 DNA: TGTGCCAGCAGTTCAACCGGACTGGCCGGGACCCAGTACTTC. This sequence encodes CASSSTGLAGTQYF.

The chain carries TRBV5-5 and TRBJ1-4, with a possible D match to TRBD1 (5 bases). This CDR3 spans 16 amino acids. Looked up from germline, CDR1 is SGHKS and CDR2 is YYEKEE (reference sequence). Trimming took 2 bases from V and 0 from J, leaving 11 bases between them. The CDR3 here is CASSFGASPTNEKLFF. CDR3 coding DNA: TGTGCCAGCAGCTTTGGGGCGTCGCCAACTAATGAAAAACTGTTTTTT.